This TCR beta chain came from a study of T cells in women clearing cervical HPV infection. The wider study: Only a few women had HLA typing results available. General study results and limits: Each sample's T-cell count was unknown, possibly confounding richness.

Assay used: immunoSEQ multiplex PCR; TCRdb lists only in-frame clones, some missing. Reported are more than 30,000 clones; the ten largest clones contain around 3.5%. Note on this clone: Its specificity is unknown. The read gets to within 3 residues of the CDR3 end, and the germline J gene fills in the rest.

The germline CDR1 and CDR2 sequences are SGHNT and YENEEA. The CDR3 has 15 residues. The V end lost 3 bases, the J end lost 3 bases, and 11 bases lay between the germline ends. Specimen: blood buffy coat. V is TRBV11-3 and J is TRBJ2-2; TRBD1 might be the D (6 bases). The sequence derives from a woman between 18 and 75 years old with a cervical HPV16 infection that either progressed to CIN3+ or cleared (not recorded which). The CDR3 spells CASSLDTGYTGELFF. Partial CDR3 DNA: TGTGCCAGCAGCTTGGATACAGGGTACACCGGGGAG.